Included here is one TCR beta chain sequence, with context. Its antigen is unknown. 60 Vbeta and 13 Jbeta primers were used in PCR. Data came from immunoSEQ multiplex PCR; TCRdb stores just in-frame clones and leaves some out. The sample carries 150,000 to 200,000 clones, over 70% recorded once. The entry originates in a study of cytomegalovirus exposure and HLA in healthy donors. Study-wide context: There were approximately 400 genotyped donors. Of these, 81% fell in the genetic ancestry cluster associated with self-reported Caucasian donors.

General observations from the study: Both high specificity and high sensitivity reportedly marked the classifier's diagnosis of cytomegalovirus status. Later analysis suggested links between common viral pathogens and several top significant clusters. As a later analysis revealed, most CMV-associated TCR beta chains appeared HLA-restricted.

The CDR3 length is 13 residues. The V gene's germline CDR1 is SGHAT and CDR2 FQDESV (reference sequence). Trimming took off 5 bases at V and 1 base at J, with 8 bases between the two ends. What was sequenced was PBMCs. The receptor comes from a man in his forties in good health and CMV-seropositive. This chain uses TRBV11-1 with TRBJ1-2; D unclear. DNA for the CDR3: TGTGCCAGCAGCACCCGGGTTAACTATGGCTACACCTTC. Its protein is CASSTRVNYGYTF.